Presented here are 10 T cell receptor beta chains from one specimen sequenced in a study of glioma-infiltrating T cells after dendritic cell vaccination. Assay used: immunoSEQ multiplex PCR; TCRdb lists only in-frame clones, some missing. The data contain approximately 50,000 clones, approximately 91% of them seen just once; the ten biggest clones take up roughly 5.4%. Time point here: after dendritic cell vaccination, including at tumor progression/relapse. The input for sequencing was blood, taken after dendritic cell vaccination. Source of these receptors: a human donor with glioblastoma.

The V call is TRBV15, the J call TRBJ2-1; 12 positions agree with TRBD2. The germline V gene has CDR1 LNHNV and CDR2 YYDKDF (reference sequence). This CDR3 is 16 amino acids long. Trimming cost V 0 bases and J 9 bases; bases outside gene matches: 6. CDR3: CATSRDLTSGRLEQFF. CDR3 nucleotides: TGTGCCACCAGCAGAGATTTGACTAGCGGGAGACTTGAGCAGTTCTTC. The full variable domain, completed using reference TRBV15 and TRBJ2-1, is DAMVIQNPRYQVTQFGKPVTLSCSQTLNHNVMYWYQQKSSQAPKLLFHYYDKDFNNEADTPDNFQSRRPNTSFCFLDIRSPGLGDTAMYLCATSRDLTSGRLEQFFGPGTRLTVL.

As DNA, the CDR3 is TGTGCCAGCAGTTACTCGTACAGACAGACCTATGGCTACACCTTC. Its protein is CASSYSYRQTYGYTF. The chain links TRBV6-5 to TRBJ1-2; D possibly corresponds to TRBD1 (5 bases). V was shortened by 0 bases and J by 4 bases, with 12 bases between the two germline ends. This CDR3 contains 15 residues. Germline V CDR1 and CDR2: MNHEY, SVGAGI.

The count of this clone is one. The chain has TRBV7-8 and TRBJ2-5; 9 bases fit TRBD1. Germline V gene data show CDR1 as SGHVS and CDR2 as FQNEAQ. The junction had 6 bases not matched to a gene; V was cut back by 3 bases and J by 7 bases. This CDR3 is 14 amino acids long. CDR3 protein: CASSLRTGVVTQYF. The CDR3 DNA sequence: TGTGCCAGCAGCTTGCGGACAGGGGTGGTGACCCAGTACTTC.

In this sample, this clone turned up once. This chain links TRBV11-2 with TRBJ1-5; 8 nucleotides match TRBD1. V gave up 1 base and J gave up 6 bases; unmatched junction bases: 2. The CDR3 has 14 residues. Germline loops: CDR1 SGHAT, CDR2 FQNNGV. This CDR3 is CASSLAGGGQPQHF. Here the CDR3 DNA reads TGTGCCAGCAGCTTAGCAGGGGGCGGTCAGCCCCAGCATTTT.

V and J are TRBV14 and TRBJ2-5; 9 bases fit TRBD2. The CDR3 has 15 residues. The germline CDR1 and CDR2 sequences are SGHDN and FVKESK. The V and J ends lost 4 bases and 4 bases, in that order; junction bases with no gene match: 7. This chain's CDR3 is CASSPLTSGAETQYF. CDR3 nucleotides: TGTGCCAGCAGCCCCCTGACTAGCGGCGCAGAGACCCAGTACTTC.

The CDR3 region is CAISESGSGYEQYF. The CDR3 coding sequence is TGTGCCATCAGTGAGTCCGGGAGCGGCTACGAGCAGTACTTC. The V call is TRBV10-3, the J call TRBJ2-5; perhaps TRBD2 as D (6 bases). The DNA end is more similar to TRBJ2-7, so the J call may be wrong. The CDR3 length is 14 residues. Germline CDR1 ENHRY, CDR2 SYGVKD.

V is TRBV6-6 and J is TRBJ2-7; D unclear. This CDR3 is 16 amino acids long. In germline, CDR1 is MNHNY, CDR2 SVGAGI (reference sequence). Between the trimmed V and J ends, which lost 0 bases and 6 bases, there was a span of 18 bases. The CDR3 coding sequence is TGTGCCAGCAGTTACTCGACGGGTTACGGCTTAATCGAGCAGTACTTC. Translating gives CASSYSTGYGLIEQYF.

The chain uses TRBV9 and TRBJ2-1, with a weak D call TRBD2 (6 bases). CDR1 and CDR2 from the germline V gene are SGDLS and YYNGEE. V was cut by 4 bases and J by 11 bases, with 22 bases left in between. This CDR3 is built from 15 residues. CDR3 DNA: TGTGCCAGCAGCCCTTCACGGGAGATGGTCAGTAAGCAGTTCTTC. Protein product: CASSPSREMVSKQFF.

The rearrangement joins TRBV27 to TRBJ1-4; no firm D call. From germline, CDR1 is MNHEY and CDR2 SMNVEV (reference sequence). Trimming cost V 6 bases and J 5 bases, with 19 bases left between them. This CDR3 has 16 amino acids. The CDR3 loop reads CASRPRVSGGNEKLFF. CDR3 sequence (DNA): TGTGCCAGCAGGCCCCGGGTTTCCGGTGGGAATGAAAAACTGTTTTTT.

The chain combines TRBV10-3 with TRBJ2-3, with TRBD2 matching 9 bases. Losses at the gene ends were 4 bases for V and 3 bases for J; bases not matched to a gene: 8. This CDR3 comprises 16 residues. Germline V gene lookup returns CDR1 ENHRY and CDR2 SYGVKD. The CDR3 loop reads CAISASGSGRTDTQYF. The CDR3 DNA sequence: TGTGCCATCAGTGCCTCAGGGAGCGGGAGGACAGATACGCAGTATTTT.